One sample yielded the 9 T cell receptor beta chains listed below, sequenced in a study of shared clonotypes between healthy human individuals. Profiled with immunoSEQ multiplex PCR; TCRdb holds only in-frame clones, not every one. The table shows some 630,000 clones, with 96% occurring only once. Terminally differentiated effector memory CD45RA+ cells were excluded from the naive CD8 cells, which were CD45RO-negative and positively selected for CCR7. The specimen sequenced was naive CD8+ T cells sorted from blood. The receptors come from a woman under 40 in good health.

The sample holds one count of this clone. The chain uses TRBV7-9 and TRBJ2-1, with no clear D. The V end was cut by 3 bases, the J end by 0 bases, with 9 bases between. CDR1 SEHNR and CDR2 FQNEAQ come from the germline V gene (reference sequence). This CDR3 region has 15 residues. Here the CDR3 DNA reads TGTGCCAGCAGCTTGAACCCGAGCTCCTACAATGAGCAGTTCTTC. Translating gives CASSLNPSSYNEQFF.

The V call is TRBV5-6, the J call TRBJ2-5, with D perhaps matching TRBD1 or TRBD2 (5 bases each). The CDR3 runs 15 residues. In germline, CDR1 is SGHDT, CDR2 YYEEEE. The V and J ends lost 0 bases and 11 bases respectively, with 20 bases between them. For the CDR3, the DNA is TGTGCCAGCAGCTTGGAGGGACGCCGGCCCGGTGAGCAGTACTTC. This translates into CASSLEGRRPGEQYF.

This chain connects TRBV27 to TRBJ2-7; D is uncertain. Germline CDR1 and CDR2: MNHEY and SMNVEV (reference sequence). The CDR3 runs 17 residues. Trimming shortened V by 3 bases and J by 2 bases, and 20 bases separated the two germline ends. The CDR3 DNA reads as TGTGCCAGCAGTTTTTGTTGGTGGTGCAGTAGTCCCTACGAGCAGTACTTC. It encodes CASSFCWWCSSPYEQYF.

The J gene is TRBJ2-5, the V gene TRBV11-2; D might be TRBD1 (5 bases). This CDR3 comprises 13 residues. Germline V lookup: CDR1 SGHAT, CDR2 FQNNGV. V lost 6 bases and J 3 bases, leaving 11 bases between the germline ends. The CDR3 protein is CASRERGKETQYF. CDR3 nucleotides: TGTGCCAGCAGGGAAAGGGGAAAAGAGACCCAGTACTTC.

The V and J genes are TRBV5-4 and TRBJ1-2; D remains ambiguous. This CDR3 has 14 residues. Trimming cost V 3 bases and J 2 bases, with 11 bases left between them. CDR1 and CDR2 from the germline V gene are SGHNT and YYREEE (reference sequence). CDR3 amino acids: CASSSGLVNYGYTF. CDR3 sequence (DNA): TGTGCCAGCAGCTCAGGCCTCGTAAACTATGGCTACACCTTC.

The chain uses TRBV27 and TRBJ1-2; 7 positions match TRBD1. Germline CDR1 is MNHEY and CDR2 is SMNVEV (reference sequence). CDR3 size: 13 residues. V was clipped by 6 bases and J by 5 bases; unmatched bases: 6. CDR3 sequence: CASRPAGGYGYTF. The CDR3 region has the DNA TGTGCCAGCAGGCCAGCAGGGGGATATGGCTACACCTTC.

The rearrangement links TRBV7-8 to TRBJ1-1; D uncertain. Per the germline V gene, CDR1 is SGHVS and CDR2 is FQNEAQ. This CDR3 comprises 15 residues. The V and J ends lost 1 base and 2 bases respectively, with 11 bases between them. CDR3: CASSLGANLNTEAFF. As DNA, the CDR3 is TGTGCCAGCAGCTTAGGCGCCAACTTAAACACTGAAGCTTTCTTT.

This chain connects TRBV4-2 to TRBJ1-1; D unresolved. The germline gives CDR1 LGHNA, CDR2 YNFKEQ. This CDR3 has 15 amino acids. Trimming left V 4 bases short and J 0 bases short, with 12 bases between. In nucleotides, the CDR3 is TGTGCCAGCAGCCCATCTGCAGGCGTGAACACTGAAGCTTTCTTT. Its translation is CASSPSAGVNTEAFF.

This clone showed up just once. The rearrangement uses TRBV21-1 and TRBJ2-6; no check of the table's D call, TRBD2, against the DNA was made. TRBV21-1 is marked as a pseudogene. There are 15 residues in the CDR3. CDR3 nucleotide sequence: TGTGCCAGCAGCAAACCCCGCTCTGGGGCCAACGTCCTGACTTTC. This sequence encodes CASSKPRSGANVLTF.